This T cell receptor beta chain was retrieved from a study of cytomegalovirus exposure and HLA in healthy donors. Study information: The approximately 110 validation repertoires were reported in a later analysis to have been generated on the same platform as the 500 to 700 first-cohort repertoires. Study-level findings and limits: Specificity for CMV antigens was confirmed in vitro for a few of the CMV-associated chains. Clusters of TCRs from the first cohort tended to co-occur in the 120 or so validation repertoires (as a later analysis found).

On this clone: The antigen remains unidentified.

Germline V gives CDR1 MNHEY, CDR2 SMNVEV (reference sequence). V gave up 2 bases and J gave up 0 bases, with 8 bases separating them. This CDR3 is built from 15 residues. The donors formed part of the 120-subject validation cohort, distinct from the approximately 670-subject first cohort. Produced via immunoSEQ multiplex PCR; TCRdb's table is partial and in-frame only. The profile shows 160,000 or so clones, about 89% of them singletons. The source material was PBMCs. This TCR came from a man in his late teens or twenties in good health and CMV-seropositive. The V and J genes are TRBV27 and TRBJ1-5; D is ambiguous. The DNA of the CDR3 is TGTGCCAGCAGTTTAGGCAGGTTTAGCAATCAGCCCCAGCATTTT. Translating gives CASSLGRFSNQPQHF.